These T cell receptor beta chains were read from a single sample in a study of blood T cell repertoires in COVID-19. Profiling relied on immunoSEQ multiplex PCR, and the TCRdb table lists in-frame clones only, not all of them. The sample records 250,000 or so clones, around 81% being singletons. Sequencing was done on a sample of peripheral blood. Receptor source: a woman aged 55-70 years with active or convalescent COVID-19. Each CDR3 is given with its conserved first and last residue. The D gene is left open where the match is weak. Clone size appears in some rows only: once, few, many, or a class for an expanded clone.

J gene: TRBJ1-6; clone size: .; V gene: TRBV7-9; D gene: .; CDR3 protein: CASSLDTNSPLHF; CDR3 DNA: TGTGCCAGCAGCTTAGACACTAATTCACCCCTCCACTTT
J gene: TRBJ2-3; clone size: .; V gene: TRBV2; D gene: .; CDR3 protein: CASRVRVGTDTQYF; CDR3 DNA: TGTGCCAGCAGGGTCAGGGTGGGCACAGATACGCAGTATTTT
J gene: TRBJ1-1; clone size: few; V gene: TRBV3-1/TRBV3-2; D gene: .; CDR3 protein: CASSQDSAMNTEAFF; CDR3 DNA: TGTGCCAGCAGCCAAGATTCAGCGATGAACACTGAAGCTTTCTTT
J gene: TRBJ2-1; clone size: .; V gene: TRBV30; D gene: TRBD2; CDR3 protein: CAWSPNSGTPYNEQFF; CDR3 DNA: TGTGCCTGGAGTCCGAATAGCGGGACCCCCTACAATGAGCAGTTCTTC
J gene: TRBJ2-3; clone size: few; V gene: TRBV9; D gene: .; CDR3 protein: CASSVEEADTQYF; CDR3 DNA: TGTGCCAGCAGCGTAGAAGAGGCCGATACGCAGTATTTT
J gene: TRBJ1-4; clone size: .; V gene: TRBV27; D gene: .; CDR3 protein: CASSYLYGANEKLFF; CDR3 DNA: TGTGCCAGCTCATACTTGTACGGAGCTAATGAAAAACTGTTTTTT
J gene: TRBJ2-7; clone size: once; V gene: TRBV5-1; D gene: .; CDR3 protein: CASSFSGGLATYEQYF; CDR3 DNA: TGCGCCAGCAGCTTTTCTGGGGGGTTAGCCACCTACGAGCAGTACTTC
J gene: TRBJ2-5; clone size: .; V gene: TRBV5-1; D gene: .; CDR3 protein: CASSGVLGGETQYF; CDR3 DNA: TGCGCCAGCAGTGGAGTTCTAGGGGGAGAGACCCAGTACTTC
J gene: TRBJ2-2; clone size: .; V gene: TRBV29-1; D gene: TRBD1; CDR3 protein: CSVEEGQGAIGELFF; CDR3 DNA: TGCAGCGTTGAGGAGGGACAGGGGGCAATCGGGGAGCTGTTTTTT
J gene: TRBJ2-1; clone size: .; V gene: TRBV12-2; D gene: .; CDR3 protein: CASRSKLAGGPRVVVDAEQFF; CDR3 DNA: TGTGCAAGTCGCTCCAAACTAGCGGGGGGGCCGAGAGTTGTAGTGGACGCTGAGCAGTTCTTC
J gene: TRBJ1-4; clone size: .; V gene: TRBV5-1; D gene: .; CDR3 protein: CASSPRGRDEKLFF; CDR3 DNA: TGCGCCAGCAGCCCGCGCGGCAGGGATGAAAAACTGTTTTTT
J gene: TRBJ2-3; clone size: once; V gene: TRBV30; D gene: .; CDR3 protein: CAWSLGPPTGTDTQYF; CDR3 DNA: TGTGCCTGGAGTCTTGGGCCCCCAACAGGGACAGATACGCAGTATTTT
J gene: TRBJ1-4; clone size: once; V gene: TRBV11-3; D gene: .; CDR3 protein: CASSLGPGEKLFF; CDR3 DNA: TGTGCCAGCAGCTTAGGACCAGGTGAAAAACTGTTTTTT
J gene: TRBJ1-6; clone size: .; V gene: TRBV30; D gene: .; CDR3 protein: CAWSVYRGTPLHF; CDR3 DNA: TGTGCCTGGAGTGTATACCGAGGTACACCCCTCCACTTT
J gene: TRBJ1-2; clone size: .; V gene: TRBV30; D gene: .; CDR3 protein: CAWSVLREYGYTF; CDR3 DNA: TGTGCCTGGAGTGTACTAAGGGAGTATGGCTACACCTTC
J gene: TRBJ2-7; clone size: .; V gene: TRBV2; D gene: .; CDR3 protein: CASNRDGSSYEQYF; CDR3 DNA: TGTGCCAGTAACCGGGACGGGAGCTCCTACGAGCAGTACTTC
J gene: TRBJ2-1; clone size: .; V gene: TRBV7-3; D gene: TRBD2; CDR3 protein: CASSPRPGLVNNEQFF; CDR3 DNA: TGTGCCAGCAGCCCCCGGCCGGGACTAGTCAACAATGAGCAGTTCTTC
J gene: TRBJ1-2; clone size: once; V gene: TRBV6-5; D gene: .; CDR3 protein: CASTPPRWGEGYTF; CDR3 DNA: TGTGCCAGCACCCCCCCCCGGTGGGGGGAGGGCTACACCTTC
J gene: TRBJ2-3; clone size: .; V gene: TRBV11-3; D gene: TRBD2; CDR3 protein: CASSLEAGVKADTQYF; CDR3 DNA: TGTGCCAGCAGCTTAGAGGCGGGAGTAAAGGCAGATACGCAGTATTTT
J gene: TRBJ2-5; clone size: .; V gene: TRBV29-1; D gene: TRBD2; CDR3 protein: CSVALPRGIGETQYF; CDR3 DNA: TGCAGCGTTGCCCTCCCGCGGGGGATCGGGGAGACCCAGTACTTC
J gene: TRBJ1-1; clone size: few; V gene: TRBV11-1; D gene: TRBD1; CDR3 protein: CASSLDPGQGNTEAFF; CDR3 DNA: TGTGCCAGCAGCTTGGATCCGGGACAGGGGAACACTGAAGCTTTCTTT
J gene: TRBJ1-2; clone size: .; V gene: TRBV28; D gene: TRBD1; CDR3 protein: CASSFLRQGGYTF; CDR3 DNA: TGTGCCAGCAGTTTTCTAAGACAGGGAGGCTACACCTTC
J gene: TRBJ2-5; clone size: .; V gene: TRBV7-9; D gene: TRBD2; CDR3 protein: CASSFMSVSGEEETQYF; CDR3 DNA: TGTGCCAGCAGCTTCATGTCGGTTAGCGGGGAGGAAGAGACCCAGTACTTC
J gene: TRBJ1-5; clone size: .; V gene: TRBV2; D gene: .; CDR3 protein: CASCMGLGNQPQHF; CDR3 DNA: TGTGCCAGCTGTATGGGGCTGGGCAATCAGCCCCAGCATTTT
J gene: TRBJ1-2; clone size: .; V gene: TRBV5-1; D gene: .; CDR3 protein: CASSLGQGSDYGYTF; CDR3 DNA: TGCGCCAGCAGCTTGGGGCAGGGGTCGGATTATGGCTACACCTTC
J gene: TRBJ1-6; clone size: .; V gene: TRBV11-3; D gene: .; CDR3 protein: CASSLDRRALSSYNSPLHF; CDR3 DNA: TGTGCCAGCAGCTTAGATCGCCGAGCCTTAAGCTCCTATAATTCACCCCTCCACTTT
J gene: TRBJ2-3; clone size: once; V gene: TRBV2; D gene: TRBD2; CDR3 protein: CASNRNLAGVNTDTQYF; CDR3 DNA: TGTGCCAGCAATCGAAACCTAGCGGGGGTTAACACAGATACGCAGTATTTT
J gene: TRBJ1-1; clone size: .; V gene: TRBV7-2; D gene: TRBD1; CDR3 protein: CASRADRGGVYTEAFF; CDR3 DNA: TGTGCCAGCAGGGCTGACAGGGGGGGGGTGTACACTGAAGCTTTCTTT
J gene: TRBJ1-5; clone size: .; V gene: TRBV6-6; D gene: .; CDR3 protein: CASSPGSGYNQPQHF; CDR3 DNA: TGTGCCAGCAGCCCCGGGTCGGGGTACAATCAGCCCCAGCATTTT